A single TCR beta chain is shown here with its context. The antigen is unknown. Germline assignment: CDR1 SNHLY and CDR2 FYNNEI. Between the trimmed V and J ends, which lost 6 bases and 5 bases, there was a span of 13 bases. CDR3 length: 13 residues. This record belongs to a study of shared clonotypes between healthy human individuals. Points from the study as a whole: The diversity represented, both genetic and in exposure history, was limited by few donors.

Deep level was the assay's run setting. Per the original methods: Junction-only sequences without quality scores were provided by ImmunoSEQ, so filtering was different. The table came from immunoSEQ multiplex PCR; TCRdb's copy has only in-frame clones and leaves some out. The D gene and trimming were derived from the DNA, and the V and J assignments and clone size from that table. The data show around 700,000 clones, roughly 70% seen once. This clonotype was obtained from a woman aged 25 to 39 in good health. This chain links TRBV2 with TRBJ1-1; tentative D call: TRBD1 (6 bases). The sample was memory CD4+ T cells sorted from blood. The sample's subset: CD45RA-negative fraction. The chain's CDR3 is CASSTGQRTEAFF. The DNA for the CDR3 is TGTGCCAGCAGCACCGGACAGAGAACTGAAGCTTTCTTT.